The 3 T cell receptor beta chains in this list originate from one sample, sequenced in a study of shared clonotypes between healthy human individuals. Data came from immunoSEQ multiplex PCR; TCRdb stores just in-frame clones and leaves some out. The sample yields about 2.4 million clones, around nine tenths seen once. The sequencing input was naive CD4+ T cells sorted from blood. The subset was: CD45RA+ positively selected. Every receptor here comes from a man aged 18 to 29 in good health.

The chain recombines TRBV30 with TRBJ2-1, with TRBD2 identical over 8 bases. V lost 8 bases to trimming and J lost 2 bases; unmatched junction nucleotides: 11. CDR1 is GTSNPN, CDR2 SVGIG, per germline (reference sequence). The CDR3 contains 15 residues. The CDR3 is CAGISGGRTYNEQFF. CDR3 nucleotides: TGTGCCGGGATCAGCGGGGGCCGTACCTACAATGAGCAGTTCTTC.

J is TRBJ2-3 and V is TRBV12-2; TRBD2 reflects the table's D call only, with no check against the DNA. TRBV12-2 is marked as a pseudogene. CDR3 size: 19 residues. CDR3 protein: CASRSRESGRAQDTDTQYF. CDR3 DNA: TGTGCAAGTCGCTCCCGGGAAAGCGGGAGGGCCCAAGACACAGATACGCAGTATTTT.

The chain has TRBV2 and TRBJ1-3, with a possible D match to TRBD1 (5 bases). Germline V CDR1 and CDR2: SNHLY, FYNNEI. The CDR3 spans 16 residues. The germline V and J ends were trimmed by 6 bases and 2 bases, with 17 bases remaining between them. This CDR3 is CASRKGAQVPGNTIYF. The DNA for the CDR3 is TGTGCCAGCAGGAAAGGGGCACAGGTTCCTGGAAACACCATATATTTT.